The 23 T cell receptor beta chains presented below share a single source sample, sequenced in a study of post-analysis software for immune sequencing data. The TCR beta cDNA libraries contained unique molecular identifiers. TCRdb processed the PCR reads anew with MiXCR; each CDR3 protein has one entry. The sample contains more than 450,000 distinct CDR3 sequences, about a third of which appear only once. Their antigens are not known. Points from the study as a whole: Relative to controls, patients had five TRBV segments at higher frequency, with TRBV5-6, TRBV5-1 and TRBV20-1 among these.

Sequenced material: blood. All receptors come from a girl under 18 with multiple sclerosis.

This clonotype turned up a few times. The chain links TRBV6-6 to TRBJ1-6; D uncertain. Germline V gives CDR1 MNHNY, CDR2 SVGAGI (reference sequence). The V end was cut by 1 base, the J end by 7 bases, with 14 bases between. The CDR3 sequence is 16 residues long. CDR3: CASSYLDLQANSPLHF. The CDR3 nucleotides are TGTGCCAGCAGTTACTTGGACCTACAAGCCAATTCACCCCTCCACTTT.

The V call is TRBV12-3 or TRBV12-4, the J call TRBJ1-1; TRBD1 agrees at 8 bases. The CDR3 is made up of 17 amino acids. The V and J ends lost 7 bases and 4 bases, in that order; junction bases with no gene match: 17. The DNA for the CDR3 is TGTGCCAGCACCTCCCGGACAGGGTTTAACCTGGGCACTGAAGCTTTCTTT. This encodes CASTSRTGFNLGTEAFF.

This clonotype was seen more than once but under ten times. The genes are TRBV20-1 and TRBJ2-7; D might be TRBD1 (5 bases). Germline V CDR1 and CDR2: DFQATT, SNEGSKA (reference sequence). Trimming removed 0 bases at V and 0 bases at J, with 12 bases between. The CDR3 has 15 amino acids. CDR3 loop: CSARDSATVSYEQYF. DNA for the CDR3: TGCAGTGCTAGAGATTCTGCGACAGTCTCCTACGAGCAGTACTTC.

The chain carries TRBV18 and TRBJ2-7, with 8 nucleotides matching TRBD1. J lost 10 bases, V lost 3 bases, and 17 bases had no gene match. The V gene's germline CDR1 is KGHSH and CDR2 LQKENI. The CDR3 loop spans 16 amino acids. The CDR3 DNA follows: TGTGCCAGCTCACCTGGAATAGGACAGGGCGCATGGGTACAGTACTTC. This translates into CASSPGIGQGAWVQYF.

The chain uses TRBV20-1 and TRBJ2-1, with a possible D match to TRBD1 (7 bases). CDR3 size: 15 residues. Germline V gives CDR1 DFQATT, CDR2 SNEGSKA (reference sequence). V was clipped by 0 bases and J by 5 bases, with 14 bases between them. The CDR3 coding sequence is TGCAGTGCTAGAGATCGGCCAGGGGGGAACAATGAGCAGTTCTTC. Translated: CSARDRPGGNNEQFF.

This rearrangement joins TRBV7-8 to TRBJ2-3; D perhaps matches TRBD2 (7 bases). V dropped 2 bases and J dropped 1 base, with 19 bases sitting between them. CDR1 and CDR2 from the germline V gene are SGHVS and FQNEAQ. This CDR3 is built from 18 residues. The CDR3 sequence is CASSLNGGLWEGTDTQYF. CDR3 bases: TGTGCCAGCAGCTTAAACGGGGGGCTCTGGGAGGGCACAGATACGCAGTATTTT.

The chain is built from TRBV7-9 and TRBJ2-1; 11 bases are shared with TRBD2. Trimming cost V 5 bases and J 4 bases; bases outside gene matches: 4. The length of the CDR3 is 15 residues. CDR1 and CDR2 from the germline V gene are SEHNR and FQNEAQ (reference sequence). CDR3 sequence (DNA): TGTGCCAGCAGCGACACTAGCGGGGGTTACAATGAGCAGTTCTTC. Its protein is CASSDTSGGYNEQFF. The variable domain in full, completed from reference TRBV7-9 and TRBJ2-1, reads DTGVSQNPRHKITKRGQNVTFRCDPISEHNRLYWYRQTLGQGPEFLTYFQNEAQLEKSRLLSDRFSAERPKGSFSTLEIQRTEQGDSAMYLCASSDTSGGYNEQFFGPGTRLTVL.

This clonotype turned up a few times. The chain combines TRBV20-1 with TRBJ2-1, with D tentatively TRBD1 or TRBD2 (5 bases each). In germline, CDR1 is DFQATT, CDR2 SNEGSKA (reference sequence). V was shortened by 8 bases and J by 5 bases, with 7 bases between the two germline ends. This CDR3 spans 10 amino acids. CDR3 bases: TGCAGTAGGGGACACAATGAGCAGTTCTTC. Translation gives CSRGHNEQFF.

J is TRBJ1-2 and V is TRBV7-9; the D gene is possibly TRBD1 (5 bases). The V end was cut by 2 bases, the J end by 6 bases, with 16 bases between. CDR3 length: 15 residues. Per germline, CDR1 SEHNR and CDR2 FQNEAQ (reference sequence). CDR3 loop: CASSLKQSGTNGYTF. For the CDR3, the DNA is TGTGCCAGCAGCTTAAAGCAGTCCGGGACGAATGGCTACACCTTC.

In this sample, this clonotype turned up a few times. CDR3 sequence: CASSLGQVAGGYTF. In DNA, the CDR3 is TGCGCCAGCAGCTTGGGACAGGTTGCGGGTGGCTACACCTTC. V gene TRBV5-1 combines with J gene TRBJ1-2, with D tentatively TRBD1 (6 bases). This CDR3 contains 14 residues. CDR1 SGHRS and CDR2 YFSETQ come from the germline V gene. Trimming removed 0 bases from V and 7 bases from J, with 13 bases in between.

This clonotype was picked up many times. J is TRBJ2-7 and V is TRBV20-1; D is unresolved. The CDR3 has 14 amino acids. Germline V gives CDR1 DFQATT, CDR2 SNEGSKA (reference sequence). Trimming left V 0 bases short and J 0 bases short, with 9 bases between. CDR3 in amino acids: CSARERLVSYEQYF. The CDR3 DNA reads as TGCAGTGCTAGAGAACGACTGGTCTCCTACGAGCAGTACTTC.

The chain's CDR3 is CASSLRWGEKLFF. In DNA form, the CDR3 reads TGTGCCAGCAGTTTACGTTGGGGCGAAAAACTGTTTTTT. This chain joins TRBV28 and TRBJ1-4; tentative D call: TRBD1 (5 bases). This CDR3 is 13 amino acids long. V was clipped by 2 bases and J by 8 bases, with 9 bases between them. Germline loops: CDR1 MDHEN, CDR2 SYDVKM.

The CDR3 DNA sequence: TGTGCCAGCAGCCCGGACGCTTCCTACGAGCAGTACTTC. Translated, it gives CASSPDASYEQYF. The chain carries TRBV7-9 and TRBJ2-4; no firm D call. The J call is doubtful: the DNA matches TRBJ2-7 better. The CDR3 sequence is 13 residues long. Germline CDR1 SEHNR, CDR2 FQNEAQ (reference sequence).

V gene TRBV6-1 combines with J gene TRBJ1-2; weak D call: TRBD1 (5 bases). The length of the CDR3 is 14 residues. Germline V lookup: CDR1 MNHNS, CDR2 SASEGT. The V gene lost 4 bases and the J gene lost 3 bases, with 12 bases spanning the gap. The CDR3 reads CASSAATAYYGYTF. CDR3 in DNA: TGTGCCAGCAGTGCCGCGACAGCATACTATGGCTACACCTTC.

The V and J genes are TRBV10-3 and TRBJ2-3, with 10 bases aligning to TRBD2. CDR1 ENHRY and CDR2 SYGVKD come from the germline V gene. The CDR3 spans 17 residues. V trimming: 1 base; J trimming: 4 bases; junction bases outside the gene matches: 8. CDR3 sequence (DNA): TGTGCCATCAGTGAGTTCACTAGCGGGACTAATGCAGATACGCAGTATTTT. Translating gives CAISEFTSGTNADTQYF.

Here the CDR3 DNA reads TGTGCCAGCAGCCAAGGACTAGCGGGGATCGAGCAGTACTTC. Its protein product is CASSQGLAGIEQYF. The gene calls are TRBV3-1 and TRBJ2-7; TRBD2 agrees at 11 bases. The junction had 2 bases not matched to a gene; V was cut back by 1 base and J by 6 bases. The CDR3 length is 14 residues. Germline assignment: CDR1 LGHDT and CDR2 YNNKEL (reference sequence).

The chain recombines TRBV6-5 with TRBJ1-5; D is unclear. Germline-derived CDR1 and CDR2 are MNHEY and SVGAGI. The V and J ends lost 6 bases and 5 bases respectively, with 11 bases between them. The CDR3 consists of 13 residues. Written as DNA, the CDR3 is TGTGCCAGCAGCCCCGTACCGCATCAGCCCCAGCATTTT. Encoded protein: CASSPVPHQPQHF.

The table lists this clonotype with a few counts. The chain is built from TRBV20-1 and TRBJ2-7; possible D gene TRBD1, 5 bases. The V gene lost 3 bases and the J gene lost 2 bases, with 17 bases spanning the gap. The CDR3 extends over 15 amino acids. Germline V gene sequence: CDR1 DFQATT, CDR2 SNEGSKA (reference sequence). CDR3: CSASPRVSGTYEQYF. The CDR3 coding sequence is TGCAGTGCTAGTCCGCGAGTCTCAGGGACCTACGAGCAGTACTTC.

This chain uses TRBV5-1 with TRBJ1-1, with no clear D. V was pared by 5 bases and J by 1 base, with 12 bases between. The CDR3 length is 14 residues. Germline lookup yields CDR1 SGHRS and CDR2 YFSETQ. CDR3 sequence (DNA): TGCGCCAGCAGACCAACCGACCCGAACACTGAAGCTTTCTTT. Translation: CASRPTDPNTEAFF.

This clonotype was seen repeatedly, ten times or more. The CDR3 region is CASSLGTSSTDTQYF. The CDR3 nucleotides are TGTGCCAGCAGCCTCGGGACTAGTAGCACAGATACGCAGTATTTT. This rearrangement joins TRBV4-2 to TRBJ2-3; 8 nucleotides align to TRBD2. Looked up from germline, CDR1 is LGHNA and CDR2 is YNFKEQ. The CDR3 has 15 residues. The V segment lost 4 bases and the J segment 0 bases; nucleotides outside the gene matches: 3.

The J gene is TRBJ1-4, the V gene TRBV9; D is unclear. Germline values: CDR1 SGDLS, CDR2 YYNGEE. V lost 4 bases, J lost 2 bases, and 18 bases lay in between. There are 17 residues in the CDR3. The DNA of the CDR3 is TGTGCCAGCAGCCCAAGCGGTTCGGTGCGTACTAATGAAAAACTGTTTTTT. The encoded protein is CASSPSGSVRTNEKLFF.

The gene calls are TRBV20-1 and TRBJ1-1; D call uncertain. Germline CDR1 and CDR2: DFQATT and SNEGSKA (reference sequence). With 7 bases removed from V and 8 bases from J, the gap between germline ends came to 20 bases. The CDR3 contains 13 residues. Here the CDR3 DNA reads TGCAGTGACCAGCCCATCGCGGGCTCCGAAGCTTTCTTT. This gives the protein CSDQPIAGSEAFF.

The V and J genes are TRBV6-6 and TRBJ2-4; the match to TRBD1 covers 12 bases. The J call is uncertain, as TRBJ2-7 better fits the DNA end. The CDR3 spans 14 residues. Germline V lookup: CDR1 MNHNY, CDR2 SVGAGI (reference sequence). The CDR3 coding sequence is TGTGCCAGCAGTGCGGGACAGGGGGCTGCCGAGCAGTACTTC. It encodes CASSAGQGAAEQYF.